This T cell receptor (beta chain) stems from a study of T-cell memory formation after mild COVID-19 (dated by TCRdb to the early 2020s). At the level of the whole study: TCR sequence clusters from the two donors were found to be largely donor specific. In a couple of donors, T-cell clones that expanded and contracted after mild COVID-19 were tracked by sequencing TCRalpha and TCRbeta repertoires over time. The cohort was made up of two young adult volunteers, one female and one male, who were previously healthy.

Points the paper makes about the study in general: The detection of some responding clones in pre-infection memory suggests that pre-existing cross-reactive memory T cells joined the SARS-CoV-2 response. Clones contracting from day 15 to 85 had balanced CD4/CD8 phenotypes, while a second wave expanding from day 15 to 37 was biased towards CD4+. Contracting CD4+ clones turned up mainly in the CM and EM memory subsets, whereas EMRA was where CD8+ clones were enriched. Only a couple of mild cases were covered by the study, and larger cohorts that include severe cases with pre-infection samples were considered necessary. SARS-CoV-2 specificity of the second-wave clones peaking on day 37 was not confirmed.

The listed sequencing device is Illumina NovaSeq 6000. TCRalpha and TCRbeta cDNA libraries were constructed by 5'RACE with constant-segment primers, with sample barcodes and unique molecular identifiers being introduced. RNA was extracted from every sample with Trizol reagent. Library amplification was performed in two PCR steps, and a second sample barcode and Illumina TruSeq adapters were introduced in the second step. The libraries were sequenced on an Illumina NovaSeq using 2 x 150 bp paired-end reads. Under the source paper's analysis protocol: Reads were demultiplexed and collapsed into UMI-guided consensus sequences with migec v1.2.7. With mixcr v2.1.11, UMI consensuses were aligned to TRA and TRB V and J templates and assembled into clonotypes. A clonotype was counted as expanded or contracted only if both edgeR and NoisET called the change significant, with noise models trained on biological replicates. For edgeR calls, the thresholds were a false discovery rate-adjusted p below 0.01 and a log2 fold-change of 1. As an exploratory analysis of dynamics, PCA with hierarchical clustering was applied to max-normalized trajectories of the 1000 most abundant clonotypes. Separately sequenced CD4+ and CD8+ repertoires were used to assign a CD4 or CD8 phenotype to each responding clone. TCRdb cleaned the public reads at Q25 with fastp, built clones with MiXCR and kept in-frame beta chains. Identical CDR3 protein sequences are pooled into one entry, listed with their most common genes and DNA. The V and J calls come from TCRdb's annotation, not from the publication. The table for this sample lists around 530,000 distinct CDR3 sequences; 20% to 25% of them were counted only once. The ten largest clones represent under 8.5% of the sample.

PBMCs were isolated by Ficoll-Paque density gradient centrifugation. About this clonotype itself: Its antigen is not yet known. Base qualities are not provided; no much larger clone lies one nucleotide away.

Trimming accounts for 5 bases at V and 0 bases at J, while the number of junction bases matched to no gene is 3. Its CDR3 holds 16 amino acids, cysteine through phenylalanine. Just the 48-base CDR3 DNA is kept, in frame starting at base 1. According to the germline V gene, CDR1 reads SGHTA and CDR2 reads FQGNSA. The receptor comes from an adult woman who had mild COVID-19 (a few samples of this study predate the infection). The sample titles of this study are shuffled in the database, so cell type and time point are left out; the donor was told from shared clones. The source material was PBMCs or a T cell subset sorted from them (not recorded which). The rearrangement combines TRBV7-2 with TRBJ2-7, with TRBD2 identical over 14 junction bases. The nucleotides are TGTGCCAGCAGCGGACTAGCGGGAGGTTTCTCCTACGAGCAGTACTTC. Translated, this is CASSGLAGGFSYEQYF.